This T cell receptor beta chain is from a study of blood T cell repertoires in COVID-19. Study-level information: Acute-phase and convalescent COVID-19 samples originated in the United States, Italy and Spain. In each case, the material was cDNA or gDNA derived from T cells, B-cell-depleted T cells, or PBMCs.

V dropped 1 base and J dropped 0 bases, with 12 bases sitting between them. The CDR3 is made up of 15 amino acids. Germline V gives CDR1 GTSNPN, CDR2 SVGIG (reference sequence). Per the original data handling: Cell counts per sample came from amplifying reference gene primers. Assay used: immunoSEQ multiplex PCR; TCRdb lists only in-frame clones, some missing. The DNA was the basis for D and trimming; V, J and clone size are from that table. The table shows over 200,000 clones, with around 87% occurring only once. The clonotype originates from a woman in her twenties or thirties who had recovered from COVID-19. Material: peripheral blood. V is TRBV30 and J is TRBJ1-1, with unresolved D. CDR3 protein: CAWSAPGVMNTEAFF. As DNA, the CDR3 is TGTGCCTGGAGTGCACCCGGGGTTATGAACACTGAAGCTTTCTTT.